This TCR beta chain was retrieved from a study of identical twins. In TCRdb, the 5' RACE reads were re-called with MiXCR into one record per CDR3 protein. The sample carries 270,000 or so distinct CDR3 sequences, about 8% recorded once. The CDR3 extends over 19 amino acids. CDR1 LGHDT and CDR2 YNNKEL come from the germline V gene (reference sequence). V gave up 11 bases and J gave up 5 bases; unmatched junction bases: 21. Healthy Caucasian individuals made up all the donors. The data also belong to a second study, concerning yellow fever vaccine responses in identical twins.

The source material was CD8+ T cells sorted from blood. The V gene is TRBV3-1, the J gene TRBJ2-5; 15 bases are shared with TRBD2. This sequence originates from a woman between 18 and 29 years old in good health. CDR3 nucleotide sequence: TGTGCCCTCAGCATAGGACTAGCGGGAGGGCCCCTGGGAGCGGAGACCCAGTACTTC. Its protein product is CALSIGLAGGPLGAETQYF.